This T cell receptor (beta chain) was captured in a study of shared clonotypes between healthy human individuals. Repertoires were generated with immunoSEQ multiplex PCR, while TCRdb's copy carries only in-frame clones and drops some. Of a few million clones listed, around 95% are singletons. The TCR originated in a young man in good health. The specimen sequenced was naive CD4+ T cells sorted from blood. Subset denoted: CD45RA+ positively selected.

Written as DNA, the CDR3 is TGTGCCAGCAGACGGTCTACCGCCGGGACAGGGTATCAGCCCCAGCATTTT. Its protein is CASRRSTAGTGYQPQHF. This rearrangement joins TRBV7-2 to TRBJ1-5; 9 bases fit TRBD1. Trimming cost V 6 bases and J 5 bases; bases outside gene matches: 14. The CDR3 totals 17 residues. CDR1 and CDR2 from the germline V gene are SGHTA and FQGNSA. The complete variable domain, with remaining parts taken from reference TRBV7-2 and TRBJ1-5, reads GAGVSQSPSNKVTEKGKDVELRCDPISGHTALYWYRQSLGQGLEFLIYFQGNSAPDKSGLPSDRFSAERTGGSVSTLTIQRTQQEDSAVYLCASRRSTAGTGYQPQHFGDGTRLSIL.